Listed here are 24 T cell receptor beta chains from one sample, sequenced in a study of cytomegalovirus exposure and HLA in healthy donors. A multiplex PCR was run with 60 Vbeta primers and 13 Jbeta primers. Repertoires were generated with immunoSEQ multiplex PCR, while TCRdb's copy carries only in-frame clones and drops some. The sample contains some 170,000 clones, about 75% of which appear only once. Sequenced: PBMCs. These receptor sequences come from a woman aged 45-60 years in good health and CMV-seropositive.

This clone showed up just once. Other nucleotide sequences in the sample specify the same CDR3. V gene TRBV18 combines with J gene TRBJ2-7; 8 nucleotides match TRBD1. Trimming took 4 bases from V and 3 from J; bases not matched to a gene: 2. Germline CDR1 and CDR2: KGHSH and LQKENI. This CDR3 has 13 residues. CDR3 nucleotides: TGTGCCAGCTCACTAGGACAGGGCTACGAGCAGTACTTC. It encodes CASSLGQGYEQYF.

The chain has TRBV5-1 and TRBJ2-3; 7 bases match TRBD1. V was pared by 4 bases and J by 0 bases, with 8 bases of the junction left unmatched. CDR3 length: 16 amino acids. Germline V gives CDR1 SGHRS, CDR2 YFSETQ. The CDR3 reads CASSPDPRGSTDTQYF. DNA of the CDR3: TGCGCCAGCAGCCCAGACCCCAGGGGGAGCACAGATACGCAGTATTTT.

The rearrangement uses TRBV5-6 and TRBJ2-7; D gene unclear. The CDR3 covers 14 residues. The V end lost 0 bases, the J end lost 0 bases, and 7 bases lay between the germline ends. Germline-derived CDR1 and CDR2 are SGHDT and YYEEEE. In nucleotides, the CDR3 is TGTGCCAGCAGCTTGGATGTCGGCTCCTACGAGCAGTACTTC. Amino acid sequence: CASSLDVGSYEQYF.

The rearrangement links TRBV5-6 to TRBJ1-1; 8 bases agree with TRBD1. V shed 3 bases, J shed 4 bases, and the junction held 14 bases outside the gene matches. The CDR3 spans 17 residues. Germline V gene sequence: CDR1 SGHDT, CDR2 YYEEEE. The CDR3 here is CASSSLANDRGGTEAFF. DNA for the CDR3: TGTGCCAGCAGCTCACTAGCTAACGACAGGGGTGGCACTGAAGCTTTCTTT.

The rearrangement uses TRBV19 and TRBJ2-1; 10 bases align to TRBD2. Germline CDR1 reads LNHDA; CDR2 reads SQIVND (reference sequence). V gave up 5 bases and J gave up 3 bases; unmatched junction bases: 4. CDR3 size: 15 residues. This CDR3 reads CASSAASGGYNEQFF. For the CDR3, the DNA is TGTGCCAGTAGTGCAGCTAGCGGGGGCTACAATGAGCAGTTCTTC.

The V and J genes are TRBV7-9 and TRBJ2-1; TRBD1 might be the D (6 bases). The CDR3 covers 16 residues. Between the trimmed V and J ends, which lost 5 bases and 8 bases, there was a span of 22 bases. Looked up from germline, CDR1 is SEHNR and CDR2 is FQNEAQ (reference sequence). The CDR3 protein is CASSPVPGTLIYEQFF. Here the CDR3 DNA reads TGTGCCAGCAGCCCCGTACCCGGGACACTTATCTATGAGCAGTTCTTC.

The chain combines TRBV30 with TRBJ1-2, with D unclear. The CDR3 has 16 amino acids. Looked up from germline, CDR1 is GTSNPN and CDR2 is SVGIG (reference sequence). Trimming cost V 0 bases and J 1 base, with 15 bases left between them. The CDR3 nucleotides are TGTGCCTGGAGTGTACCTTCTTCGGTCGTTAACTATGGCTACACCTTC. Translating gives CAWSVPSSVVNYGYTF.

The gene calls are TRBV5-1 and TRBJ1-2, with 9 bases identical to TRBD1. Looked up from germline, CDR1 is SGHRS and CDR2 is YFSETQ. The trim removed 4 bases at V and 2 bases at J, leaving 6 bases unmatched. CDR3 length: 15 amino acids. This chain's CDR3 is CASSRGQGQNYGYTF. The CDR3 DNA reads as TGCGCCAGCAGCCGGGGACAGGGTCAAAACTATGGCTACACCTTC.

The rearrangement links TRBV9 to TRBJ1-5, with D perhaps matching TRBD1 (5 bases). CDR1 is SGDLS, CDR2 YYNGEE, per germline. The CDR3 totals 13 residues. The V end lost 4 bases, the J end lost 4 bases, and 9 bases lay between the germline ends. The CDR3, as DNA: TGTGCCAGCAGCACCAGGGTTAATCAGCCCCAGCATTTT. Translating it yields CASSTRVNQPQHF.

The V call is TRBV25-1, the J call TRBJ1-5; D gene ambiguous. Between the trimmed V and J ends, which lost 5 bases and 5 bases, there was a span of 13 bases. Per germline, CDR1 MGHDK and CDR2 SYGVNS. This CDR3 contains 14 residues. The DNA of the CDR3 is TGTGCCAGCAGTACCTCGGGTCCCGATCAGCCCCAGCATTTT. It encodes CASSTSGPDQPQHF.

V gene TRBV30 combines with J gene TRBJ2-7; no clear D. Per the germline V gene, CDR1 is GTSNPN and CDR2 is SVGIG (reference sequence). Trimming removed 0 bases at V and 2 bases at J, with 11 bases between. The CDR3 consists of 14 residues. The CDR3 nucleotides are TGTGCCTGGAGTGTAGACACCGGTCCCTACGAGCAGTACTTC. Residues: CAWSVDTGPYEQYF.

The V and J genes are TRBV7-9 and TRBJ2-1; TRBD2 aligns across 7 bases. CDR3 length: 15 amino acids. The junction had 15 bases not matched to a gene; V was cut back by 8 bases and J by 8 bases. CDR1 and CDR2 from the germline V gene are SEHNR and FQNEAQ (reference sequence). CDR3 in DNA: TGTGCCAGCTCTTCCCTGGGTTCCGGGGGGTATGAGCAGTTCTTC. Its translation: CASSSLGSGGYEQFF.

This clone showed up just a few times. The genes are TRBV30 and TRBJ1-2; D unclear. Germline V gene lookup returns CDR1 GTSNPN and CDR2 SVGIG (reference sequence). Trimming cost V 1 base and J 6 bases, with 21 bases left between them. There are 16 residues in the CDR3. The CDR3, as DNA: TGTGCCTGGAGTGCCCCACTACGCAAGCTAGGAGATGGCTACACCTTC. It is translated as CAWSAPLRKLGDGYTF.

This clone was observed a few times. This rearrangement joins TRBV7-2 to TRBJ2-7; 7 positions match TRBD1. The CDR3 is made up of 15 amino acids. CDR1 SGHTA and CDR2 FQGNSA come from the germline V gene. V lost 1 base to trimming and J lost 3 bases; unmatched junction nucleotides: 6. The CDR3 spells CASSLGQGVYYEQYF. CDR3 bases: TGTGCCAGCAGCTTAGGCCAGGGGGTATACTACGAGCAGTACTTC.

The chain employs TRBV5-5 and TRBJ2-2; 11 bases are shared with TRBD1. This CDR3 has 16 residues. J was trimmed by 7 bases and V by 4 bases; bases with no gene match: 9. The V gene's germline CDR1 is SGHKS and CDR2 YYEKEE (reference sequence). CDR3 coding DNA: TGTGCCAGCAGCCGAATGGACAGGGGGCCGGGCGGGGAGCTGTTTTTT. The encoded protein is CASSRMDRGPGGELFF.

The chain is built from TRBV2 and TRBJ2-7; D perhaps matches TRBD1 (6 bases). CDR1 is SNHLY and CDR2 is FYNNEI in the germline V gene. V was trimmed by 7 bases and J by 6 bases, leaving 19 bases between them. The CDR3 sequence is 14 residues long. The CDR3 sequence: CASKTGHPGLEQYF. CDR3 coding DNA: TGTGCCAGCAAAACGGGACATCCTGGACTCGAGCAGTACTTC.

The chain's CDR3 is CASSPRLWGPDTQYF. The CDR3 region has the DNA TGTGCCAGCTCACCACGTCTTTGGGGGCCAGATACGCAGTATTTT. The chain joins TRBV18 to TRBJ2-3, with a weak D call TRBD1 (6 bases). The germline V gene encodes CDR1 KGHSH and CDR2 LQKENI. The V and J ends lost 1 base and 4 bases respectively, with 12 bases between them. CDR3 length: 15 amino acids.

This sequence joins TRBV18 and TRBJ2-6, with D maybe TRBD2 (6 bases). V lost 0 bases and J 3 bases, leaving 9 bases between the germline ends. Germline V gene lookup returns CDR1 KGHSH and CDR2 LQKENI. The CDR3 extends over 16 amino acids. The CDR3 sequence: CASSPPSGDGANVLTF. The CDR3 region has the DNA TGTGCCAGCTCACCACCCTCGGGGGATGGGGCCAACGTCCTGACTTTC.

The chain recombines TRBV18 with TRBJ1-3; no reliable D call. The CDR3 is made up of 12 amino acids. V was clipped by 5 bases and J by 4 bases, with 6 bases between them. Per germline, CDR1 KGHSH and CDR2 LQKENI. For the CDR3, the DNA is TGTGCCAGCTCAGCCCAGGGAAACACCATATATTTT. As protein: CASSAQGNTIYF. The full variable domain, with the rest looked up from reference TRBV18 and TRBJ1-3, is NAGVMQNPRHLVRRRGQEARLRCSPMKGHSHVYWYRQLPEEGLKFMVYLQKENIIDESGMPKERFSAEFPKEGPSILRIQQVVRGDSAAYFCASSAQGNTIYFGEGSWLTVV.

The V and J genes are TRBV5-1 and TRBJ1-1, with D perhaps TRBD1 (6 bases). Between the trimmed V and J ends, which lost 2 bases and 2 bases, there was a span of 10 bases. Germline V CDR1 and CDR2: SGHRS, YFSETQ. CDR3 length: 14 amino acids. In nucleotides, the CDR3 is TGCGCCAGCAGCTTCGTACAGGGTAACACTGAAGCTTTCTTT. Translated, it gives CASSFVQGNTEAFF.

This clone was seen only a few times. The genes are TRBV27 and TRBJ2-5; 11 bases agree with TRBD1. V shed 6 bases, J shed 0 bases, and the junction held 18 bases outside the gene matches. Germline values: CDR1 MNHEY, CDR2 SMNVEV (reference sequence). This CDR3 contains 20 residues. CDR3 sequence reads: CASRPLGGQGDPINQETQYF. CDR3 nucleotides: TGTGCCAGCAGGCCCCTCGGGGGACAGGGGGATCCCATAAACCAAGAGACCCAGTACTTC.

The V and J genes are TRBV6-6 and TRBJ1-2; no clear D gene. V dropped 8 bases and J dropped 2 bases, with 6 bases sitting between them. CDR1 and CDR2 (germline): MNHNY, SVGAGI (reference sequence). The length of the CDR3 is 11 residues. The CDR3 spells CASATNYGYTF. As DNA, the CDR3 is TGTGCCAGCGCGACAAACTATGGCTACACCTTC.

This chain joins TRBV19 and TRBJ2-7, with D maybe TRBD1 (6 bases). The ends were cut back, 5 bases at V and 3 bases at J, with 14 bases in the middle. Germline V gene lookup returns CDR1 LNHDA and CDR2 SQIVND (reference sequence). This CDR3 has 14 amino acids. In DNA form, the CDR3 reads TGTGCCAGTAGTCCTGGGACATTCGTCTACGAGCAGTACTTC. This gives the protein CASSPGTFVYEQYF.

This rearrangement joins TRBV7-2 to TRBJ2-7; 8 positions agree with TRBD1. CDR3 length equals 14 residues. Germline-derived CDR1 and CDR2 are SGHTA and FQGNSA. V lost 1 base to trimming and J lost 7 bases; unmatched junction nucleotides: 6. This CDR3 reads CASSLVQGVKEQYF. CDR3 DNA sequence: TGTGCCAGCAGCTTAGTACAGGGGGTGAAAGAGCAGTACTTC.